The entry below describes one TCR beta chain. Original processing methods: By means of reference gene primer amplification, nucleated cell counts were estimated. Clones were read by immunoSEQ multiplex PCR, and TCRdb kept only the in-frame ones, dropping some. For V, J and clone size, that table is used; D and trimming come from the DNA. The sample has about 230,000 clones, 65% to 85% seen once. This sample was included in a study of blood T cell repertoires in COVID-19. About the study: Researchers got acute and convalescent COVID-19 samples from the United States, Italy and Spain. PBMCs, B-cell-depleted T cells, or T cells were the source of the cDNA or gDNA that made up the material.

Sequences were obtained from peripheral blood. This receptor was obtained from a woman of 80 years or more with acute or convalescent COVID-19.

The CDR3 bases are TGTGCCAGCAGCGGGGAGGACAGGCTCACAGATACGCAGTATTTT. Translated: CASSGEDRLTDTQYF. The chain is built from TRBV9 and TRBJ2-3; D is possibly TRBD1 (7 bases). V was cut by 3 bases and J by 2 bases, with 13 bases left in between. CDR1 and CDR2 (germline): SGDLS, YYNGEE. CDR3 length: 15 amino acids.